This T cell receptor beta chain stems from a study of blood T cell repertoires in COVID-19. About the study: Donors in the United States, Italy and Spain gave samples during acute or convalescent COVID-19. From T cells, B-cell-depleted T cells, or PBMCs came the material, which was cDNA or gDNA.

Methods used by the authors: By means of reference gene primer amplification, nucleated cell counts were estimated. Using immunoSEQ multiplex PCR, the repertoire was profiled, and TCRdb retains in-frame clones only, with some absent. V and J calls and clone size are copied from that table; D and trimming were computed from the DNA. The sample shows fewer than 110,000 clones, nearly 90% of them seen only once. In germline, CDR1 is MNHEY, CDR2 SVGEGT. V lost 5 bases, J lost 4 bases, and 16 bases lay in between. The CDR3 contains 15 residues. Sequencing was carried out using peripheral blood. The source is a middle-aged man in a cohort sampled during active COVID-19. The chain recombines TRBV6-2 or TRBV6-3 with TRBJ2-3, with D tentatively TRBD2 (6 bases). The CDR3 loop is CASSTGTRRADTQYF. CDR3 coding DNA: TGTGCCAGCAGTACCGGGACCAGGAGGGCAGATACGCAGTATTTT.